This T cell receptor beta chain was sequenced in a study of graft-versus-host responses after intestinal transplantation. Whole-study context: All recipients were transplanted with multivisceral, liver-intestinal, or isolated intestinal grafts. Tacrolimus plus steroids were given to all recipients for about 3 years, preceded by anti-thymocyte globulin induction.

Produced via immunoSEQ multiplex PCR; TCRdb's table is partial and in-frame only. The top ten hold roughly 5.5% of the sample, which has some 55,000 clones, roughly nine tenths seen once. Points on this clone: Its antigen is not known.

Study-level findings and limits: Graft-donor T cell macrochimerism in patients accompanied high graft-versus-host to host-versus-graft clonal ratios in allografts.

There are 16 residues in the CDR3. Source: PBMCs, taken 650 to 670 days after intestinal transplant. The chain combines TRBV21-1 with TRBJ2-7; the table assigns TRBD1, which was not confirmed against the DNA. TRBV21-1 is classified as a pseudogene. The TCR sequence derives from a human patient who received an intestinal transplant, so some T cells may come from the graft donor. CDR3 DNA sequence: TGTGCCAGCAGCAAGAAGCAGCAGGCACAGAGTTACGAGCAGTACTTC. Translating gives CASSKKQQAQSYEQYF.